The 18 T cell receptor beta chains in this list originate from one sample, sequenced in a study of blood T cell repertoires in COVID-19. Libraries were prepared by immunoSEQ multiplex PCR; TCRdb keeps only in-frame clonotypes and omits some of them. The table lists roughly 180,000 clones, about 85% of them singletons. Sequencing was performed on PBMCs or T cells enriched from blood (not recorded which). All receptors come from a woman under 40 who had recovered from COVID-19.

The chain has TRBV18 and TRBJ2-7; no reliable D call. This CDR3 has 12 amino acids. Looked up from germline, CDR1 is KGHSH and CDR2 is LQKENI. V was trimmed by 4 bases and J by 4 bases, leaving 8 bases between them. The CDR3 coding sequence is TGTGCCAGCTCACAGAACTTATACGAGCAGTACTTC. Its translation: CASSQNLYEQYF.

The rearrangement uses TRBV19 and TRBJ2-5; D gene ambiguous. The CDR3 runs 14 residues. V lost 1 base and J lost 2, with 8 bases in between. The germline gives CDR1 LNHDA, CDR2 SQIVND (reference sequence). The CDR3 DNA reads TGTGCCAGTAGTATAGGGGCAACACAAGAGACCCAGTACTTC. Encoded protein: CASSIGATQETQYF.

This chain joins TRBV3-1 (or the pseudogene TRBV3-2) and TRBJ2-7; 7 bases map to TRBD2. This CDR3 spans 16 amino acids. From germline, CDR1 is LGHDT and CDR2 YNNKEL (reference sequence). V shed 4 bases and J 6 bases; nucleotides not matched to a gene: 15. CDR3 nucleotides: TGTGCCAGCAGCCTTGGTGGGGGGGTGAGCTTTGGCGAGCAGTACTTC. Protein: CASSLGGGVSFGEQYF.

In regard to this clone: Other DNA sequences of this sample code for an identical CDR3. The rearrangement uses TRBV9 and TRBJ2-7; 9 bases align to TRBD1. This CDR3 is 14 amino acids long. Germline V gene data show CDR1 as SGDLS and CDR2 as YYNGEE. V lost 0 bases, J lost 2 bases, and 0 bases stayed unmatched. CDR3 in DNA: TGTGCCAGCAGCGTAGGACAGGGGGCCTACGAGCAGTACTTC. Its translation: CASSVGQGAYEQYF.

The chain joins TRBV19 to TRBJ2-5; 12 nucleotides match TRBD1. J was trimmed by 4 bases and V by 4 bases; bases with no gene match: 4. The CDR3 sequence is 15 residues long. Germline CDR1 and CDR2: LNHDA and SQIVND (reference sequence). CDR3 loop: CASSRGTGGGETQYF. The CDR3 DNA is TGTGCCAGTAGTAGGGGGACAGGGGGCGGAGAGACCCAGTACTTC.

The rearrangement links TRBV6-5 to TRBJ1-5, with D maybe TRBD1 (6 bases). CDR3 length: 14 residues. Between the trimmed V and J ends, which lost 2 bases and 4 bases, there was a span of 9 bases. Germline V gives CDR1 MNHEY, CDR2 SVGAGI. The CDR3 reads CASSYAGTNQPQHF. The CDR3 DNA reads as TGTGCCAGCAGTTACGCAGGGACAAATCAGCCCCAGCATTTT.

The chain links TRBV6-2 or TRBV6-3 to TRBJ1-3, with TRBD1 identical over 7 bases. Per germline, CDR1 MNHEY and CDR2 SVGEGT. CDR3 length: 14 residues. V lost 4 bases to trimming and J lost 0 bases; unmatched junction nucleotides: 0. The CDR3 loop is CASSWDSSGNTIYF. CDR3 in DNA: TGTGCCAGCAGTTGGGACAGCTCTGGAAACACCATATATTTT.

The chain links TRBV12-3 or TRBV12-4 to TRBJ1-5; D is ambiguous. The CDR3 runs 13 residues. The V and J ends lost 4 bases and 3 bases respectively, with 7 bases between them. The CDR3: CASSSQINQPQHF. The CDR3 DNA reads TGTGCCAGCAGTTCTCAGATCAATCAGCCCCAGCATTTT.

This CDR3 reads CATSEPSGQGLHGYTF. The CDR3 DNA follows: TGTGCCACCAGTGAACCCAGCGGACAGGGACTCCATGGCTACACCTTC. V gene TRBV24-1 combines with J gene TRBJ1-2; 8 bases line up with TRBD1. V shed 4 bases and J 6 bases; nucleotides not matched to a gene: 12. The CDR3 totals 16 residues. Germline V gives CDR1 KGHDR, CDR2 SFDVKD.

This chain connects TRBV15 to TRBJ1-3; TRBD1 agrees at 8 bases. CDR3 length: 16 residues. Germline V gene data show CDR1 as LNHNV and CDR2 as YYDKDF (reference sequence). V shed 2 bases, J shed 8 bases, and the junction held 11 bases outside the gene matches. The CDR3 DNA reads TGTGCCACCAGCAGACACACGGACAGGGCGGATGACACCATATATTTT. Translation gives CATSRHTDRADDTIYF.

The chain uses TRBV19 and TRBJ1-3; D perhaps matches TRBD1 (5 bases). From germline, CDR1 is LNHDA and CDR2 SQIVND (reference sequence). Trimming took 6 bases from V and 2 from J, leaving 23 bases between them. The CDR3 totals 18 residues. The CDR3 is CASRPISSRQGAGNTIYF. DNA for the CDR3: TGTGCCAGTAGACCCATTAGCTCTCGTCAAGGGGCTGGAAACACCATATATTTT.

The V gene is TRBV6-2 or TRBV6-3, the J gene TRBJ1-2; 7 bases match TRBD1. Germline loops: CDR1 MNHEY, CDR2 SVGEGT. The CDR3 extends over 15 amino acids. Trimming removed 2 bases from V and 6 bases from J; junction bases left unmatched: 9. The CDR3 spells CASSYIHRDRNGYTF. CDR3 in DNA: TGTGCCAGCAGTTACATCCACCGGGACAGAAATGGCTACACCTTC.

A few counts support this clone. V and J are TRBV15 and TRBJ1-2; no firm D call. The ends were cut back, 0 bases at V and 5 bases at J, with 13 bases in the middle. Germline V gene sequence: CDR1 LNHNV, CDR2 YYDKDF (reference sequence). The CDR3 is 15 amino acids. The CDR3 DNA sequence: TGTGCCACCAGCAGAGATTCATGGGCCAGTTATGGCTACACCTTC. This gives the protein CATSRDSWASYGYTF. Looking up the rest from reference TRBV15 and TRBJ1-2 gives the full variable domain: DAMVIQNPRYQVTQFGKPVTLSCSQTLNHNVMYWYQQKSSQAPKLLFHYYDKDFNNEADTPDNFQSRRPNTSFCFLDIRSPGLGDTAMYLCATSRDSWASYGYTFGSGTRLTVV.

The chain combines TRBV14 with TRBJ2-5; D not certain. The CDR3 totals 16 residues. Germline assignment: CDR1 SGHDN and CDR2 FVKESK. V gave up 1 base and J gave up 0 bases, with 12 bases separating them. CDR3 sequence: CASSQGLVRDQETQYF. For the CDR3, the DNA is TGTGCCAGCAGCCAAGGTCTTGTCCGCGACCAAGAGACCCAGTACTTC.

The chain has TRBV15 and TRBJ1-2, with TRBD1 identical over 9 bases. Germline V gives CDR1 LNHNV, CDR2 YYDKDF (reference sequence). This CDR3 contains 13 residues. V trimming: 3 bases; J trimming: 7 bases; junction bases outside the gene matches: 3. This chain's CDR3 is CATSRDRGFGYTF. CDR3 DNA: TGTGCCACCAGCAGGGACAGGGGTTTTGGCTACACCTTC.

The J gene is TRBJ1-1, the V gene TRBV15; 8 bases are a match to TRBD1. CDR3 length equals 14 residues. CDR1 is LNHNV and CDR2 is YYDKDF in the germline V gene (reference sequence). Losses at the gene ends were 2 bases for V and 7 bases for J; bases not matched to a gene: 6. The CDR3: CATSRTGGRDEAFF. DNA of the CDR3: TGTGCCACCAGCAGAACAGGGGGTCGGGATGAAGCTTTCTTT.

The rearrangement links TRBV6-5 to TRBJ1-5, with D perhaps matching TRBD1 (6 bases). The CDR3 loop spans 15 amino acids. The germline V and J ends were trimmed by 5 bases and 0 bases, with 11 bases remaining between them. CDR1 and CDR2 (germline): MNHEY, SVGAGI. The CDR3 region is CASSPTGHSNQPQHF. The CDR3 coding sequence is TGTGCCAGCAGTCCAACAGGGCATAGCAATCAGCCCCAGCATTTT.

The V call is TRBV5-6, the J call TRBJ1-1, with 7 bases fitting TRBD1. V lost 5 bases and J lost 4; bases outside the gene matches: 8. CDR1 is SGHDT and CDR2 is YYEEEE in the germline V gene. CDR3 length: 14 residues. The DNA of the CDR3 is TGTGCCAGCAGAGTGGTGGCAGGGGGCACTGAAGCTTTCTTT. Translating it yields CASRVVAGGTEAFF.